What follows are 25 T cell receptor beta chains derived from one specimen sequenced in a study of OX40 agonist ivuxolimab in advanced cancers. Assay used: immunoSEQ multiplex PCR; TCRdb lists only in-frame clones, some missing. The data show 100,000 to 150,000 clones, about nine tenths seen once. Sequencing was performed on CD4+ or CD8+ T cells sorted from blood, taken in a trial of the OX40 agonist ivuxolimab. The receptor set was obtained from an adult with an advanced solid tumor such as melanoma, head and neck, liver or kidney cancer.

DNA for the CDR3: TGTGCCAGCCGGGCCAACACCGGGGAGCTGTTTTTT. Protein sequence: CASRANTGELFF. The J gene is TRBJ2-2, the V gene TRBV6-5, with D hard to call. CDR3 length equals 12 residues. From germline, CDR1 is MNHEY and CDR2 SVGAGI. The V and J ends lost 8 bases and 2 bases respectively, with 6 bases between them.

The CDR3 loop is CASSLSVGTTHGYTF. CDR3 sequence (DNA): TGTGCCAGCAGTTTATCGGTCGGGACAACACATGGCTACACCTTC. This chain joins TRBV27 and TRBJ1-2; the D gene is possibly TRBD1 (6 bases). Germline V gene lookup returns CDR1 MNHEY and CDR2 SMNVEV (reference sequence). Deletions cut 0 bases from V and 6 bases from J, with 14 bases between. The CDR3 totals 15 residues.

This chain links TRBV28 with TRBJ2-7, with a possible D match to TRBD1 (5 bases). From germline, CDR1 is MDHEN and CDR2 SYDVKM. CDR3 length: 16 amino acids. V lost 3 bases and J lost 2, with 17 bases in between. CDR3 residues: CASSLALGAQTYEQYF. The DNA of the CDR3 is TGTGCCAGCAGTTTGGCGTTAGGGGCTCAAACCTACGAGCAGTACTTC.

J is TRBJ2-1 and V is TRBV7-2; a weak D match, TRBD2 (6 bases). V lost 5 bases and J 14 bases, leaving 13 bases between the germline ends. The CDR3 is 11 amino acids. Germline CDR1 is SGHTA and CDR2 is FQGNSA. DNA for the CDR3: TGTGCCAGCAGCCGGGGGTGGGGGAAGTTCTTC. As protein: CASSRGWGKFF.

The chain combines TRBV7-3 with TRBJ1-3, with D hard to call. The V and J ends lost 5 bases and 4 bases respectively, with 9 bases between them. The CDR3 runs to 13 residues. Germline V CDR1 and CDR2: SGHTA, FQGTGA. Here the CDR3 DNA reads TGTGCCAGCAGCGCCCAAACGGGAAACACCATATATTTT. It translates to CASSAQTGNTIYF.

This rearrangement joins TRBV27 to TRBJ2-7; TRBD1 aligns across 8 bases. The CDR3 length is 14 residues. Germline CDR1 MNHEY, CDR2 SMNVEV (reference sequence). The J segment lost 5 bases and the V segment lost 5 bases, leaving 8 bases of the junction unmatched. DNA for the CDR3: TGTGCCAGCAGTACACAGGGGGAAGGGCACGAGCAGTACTTC. This encodes CASSTQGEGHEQYF.

The chain is built from TRBV13 and TRBJ1-2; D perhaps matches TRBD1 (6 bases). V was clipped by 6 bases and J by 9 bases, with 20 bases between them. This CDR3 spans 14 amino acids. In germline, CDR1 is PRHDT, CDR2 FYEKMQ (reference sequence). CDR3 amino acids: CASRPRQETISYTF. The CDR3 nucleotides are TGTGCCAGCAGACCCCGACAGGAAACTATAAGCTACACCTTC.

The chain is built from TRBV28 and TRBJ1-4; maybe TRBD1 (6 bases). V lost 5 bases to trimming and J lost 6 bases, with 13 bases between them. The CDR3 is made up of 14 amino acids. Germline lookup yields CDR1 MDHEN and CDR2 SYDVKM. This CDR3 is CASSTGTWDEKLFF. The CDR3 DNA reads TGTGCCAGCAGTACCGGGACATGGGATGAAAAACTGTTTTTT.

J is TRBJ2-5 and V is TRBV7-9, with D maybe TRBD1 (5 bases). V was pared by 4 bases and J by 5 bases, with 17 bases between. Germline V gene sequence: CDR1 SEHNR, CDR2 FQNEAQ (reference sequence). The CDR3 contains 15 residues. CDR3 coding DNA: TGTGCCAGCAGCTGGGGCAGCGATCCGAGGGAGACCCAGTACTTC. The encoded protein is CASSWGSDPRETQYF.

The chain uses TRBV7-8 and TRBJ1-2; TRBD1 aligns across 8 bases. The J segment lost 8 bases and the V segment lost 1 base, leaving 9 bases of the junction unmatched. CDR3 size: 15 residues. Germline V gene sequence: CDR1 SGHVS, CDR2 FQNEAQ. The CDR3, as DNA: TGTGCCAGCAGCTTAGAAGCACAGGGGGACGGGGGCTACACCTTC. Translating gives CASSLEAQGDGGYTF.

V gene TRBV7-2 combines with J gene TRBJ1-1, with 10 bases aligning to TRBD1. There are 15 residues in the CDR3. V was clipped by 3 bases and J by 10 bases; unmatched bases: 11. CDR1 and CDR2 (germline): SGHTA, FQGNSA. The CDR3 region has the DNA TGTGCCAGCAGCTTGGACAGGGGGGACCCCGGCGGAGCTTTCTTT. Its protein is CASSLDRGDPGGAFF.

The chain carries TRBV28 and TRBJ2-7, with 8 bases that match TRBD2. The CDR3 sequence is 15 residues long. The germline gives CDR1 MDHEN, CDR2 SYDVKM. With V trimmed by 2 bases and J by 0 bases, 3 bases remained unmatched. The CDR3 nucleotides read TGTGCCAGCAGTTTAATAAGCGGGAGCTCCTACGAGCAGTACTTC. It is translated as CASSLISGSSYEQYF.

The CDR3 bases are TGTGCCAGCAGTTCCGGACAGATCCAAGAGACCCAGTACTTC. Protein product: CASSSGQIQETQYF. The chain carries TRBV28 and TRBJ2-5; a possible D gene is TRBD1 (6 bases). The V gene lost 4 bases and the J gene lost 1 base, with 10 bases spanning the gap. This CDR3 spans 14 amino acids. Germline CDR1 reads MDHEN; CDR2 reads SYDVKM.

The chain links TRBV28 to TRBJ1-2; 7 bases fit TRBD1. The germline V gene encodes CDR1 MDHEN and CDR2 SYDVKM. This CDR3 spans 14 amino acids. V was pared by 5 bases and J by 3 bases, with 6 bases of the junction left unmatched. The CDR3 bases are TGTGCCAGCAGTCTACTTGGGACAGACTATGGCTACACCTTC. As protein: CASSLLGTDYGYTF.

This chain connects TRBV5-1 to TRBJ2-2; D may be TRBD2 (6 bases). Trimming pared 7 bases from V and 4 bases from J, leaving 14 bases between. From germline, CDR1 is SGHRS and CDR2 YFSETQ. CDR3 length: 14 amino acids. The CDR3: CASGGGATTGELFF. The CDR3 nucleotides are TGCGCCAGCGGCGGAGGGGCGACCACCGGGGAGCTGTTTTTT.

The V and J genes are TRBV25-1 and TRBJ1-6; D is possibly TRBD1 (5 bases). Germline V lookup: CDR1 MGHDK, CDR2 SYGVNS. Trimming pared 5 bases from V and 7 bases from J, leaving 12 bases between. This CDR3 contains 14 residues. The CDR3 DNA reads as TGTGCCAGCAGTCGGGCAGGGACCAATTCACCCCTCCACTTT. It translates to CASSRAGTNSPLHF.

The chain joins TRBV7-9 to TRBJ2-3; 7 bases are shared with TRBD1. CDR1 is SEHNR and CDR2 is FQNEAQ in the germline V gene (reference sequence). After removal of 1 base from V and 5 bases from J, the junction contained 9 bases not matched to a gene. This CDR3 is 16 amino acids long. CDR3 nucleotide sequence: TGTGCCAGCAGCTTAGGCCCGACAGGGCAGATAGATACGCAGTATTTT. Its translation is CASSLGPTGQIDTQYF.

The CDR3: CASSPFTQNQETQYF. The CDR3 region has the DNA TGTGCCAGCTCACCATTCACACAAAACCAAGAGACCCAGTACTTC. The chain has TRBV18 and TRBJ2-5; D is undetermined. From germline, CDR1 is KGHSH and CDR2 LQKENI. The CDR3 has 15 residues. The V end was cut by 2 bases, the J end by 0 bases, with 10 bases between.

The chain carries TRBV5-1 and TRBJ1-1, with 7 bases fitting TRBD1. Germline CDR1 SGHRS, CDR2 YFSETQ. This CDR3 region has 14 residues. V trimming: 4 bases; J trimming: 4 bases; junction bases outside the gene matches: 7. DNA for the CDR3: TGCGCCAGCAGCCTTGACAGGGTTTTCACTGAAGCTTTCTTT. Its translation is CASSLDRVFTEAFF. The variable domain in full, with the rest retrieved from reference TRBV5-1 and TRBJ1-1, is KAGVTQTPRYLIKTRGQQVTLSCSPISGHRSVSWYQQTPGQGLQFLFEYFSETQRNKGNFPGRFSGRQFSNSRSEMNVSTLELGDSALYLCASSLDRVFTEAFFGQGTRLTVV.

This clone was counted once. V gene TRBV6-6 combines with J gene TRBJ2-3, with D possibly being TRBD2 (6 bases). CDR1 is MNHNY, CDR2 SVGAGI, per germline (reference sequence). Trimming shortened V by 6 bases and J by 2 bases, and 15 bases separated the two germline ends. The CDR3 sequence is 15 residues long. Written as DNA, the CDR3 is TGTGCCAGCAGCCACGGAGGGACTCACACAGATACGCAGTATTTT. Residues: CASSHGGTHTDTQYF.

V usage is TRBV7-8 and J usage is TRBJ1-5, with D perhaps matching TRBD1 (5 bases). V dropped 3 bases and J dropped 2 bases, with 14 bases sitting between them. The CDR3 length is 16 residues. Germline-derived CDR1 and CDR2 are SGHVS and FQNEAQ. This CDR3 reads CASSFLGGEGNQPQHF. In DNA, the CDR3 is TGTGCCAGCAGCTTTTTGGGGGGAGAAGGCAATCAGCCCCAGCATTTT.

CDR3 coding DNA: TGCGCCAGCAGCTTGTTTGACCCTAGCTCCTACGAGCAGTACTTC. This codes for CASSLFDPSSYEQYF. The chain couples TRBV5-1 to TRBJ2-7; D is ambiguous. This CDR3 comprises 15 residues. The germline CDR1 and CDR2 sequences are SGHRS and YFSETQ. Trimming pared 1 base from V and 0 bases from J, leaving 11 bases between.

This clone was observed a single time. This rearrangement joins TRBV5-1 to TRBJ2-1, with TRBD1 as a possible D gene (7 bases). Germline V gene data show CDR1 as SGHRS and CDR2 as YFSETQ. Trimming took off 4 bases at V and 6 bases at J, with 11 bases between the two ends. The CDR3 is 13 residues long. CDR3 in amino acids: CASSPQGGNEQFF. DNA for the CDR3: TGCGCCAGCAGCCCCCAGGGGGGCAATGAGCAGTTCTTC.

The rearrangement links TRBV7-9 to TRBJ1-1; 8 bases are a match to TRBD1. V was clipped by 1 base and J by 1 base; unmatched bases: 2. The CDR3 length is 15 residues. Germline V gene sequence: CDR1 SEHNR, CDR2 FQNEAQ (reference sequence). This CDR3 is CASSLVGTGNTEAFF. DNA of the CDR3: TGTGCCAGCAGCTTAGTCGGGACAGGGAACACTGAAGCTTTCTTT.

J is TRBJ2-7 and V is TRBV7-2, with D maybe TRBD2 (6 bases). The CDR3 sequence is 13 residues long. Per the germline V gene, CDR1 is SGHTA and CDR2 is FQGNSA. The V end was cut by 1 base, the J end by 7 bases, with 11 bases between. CDR3 loop: CASSLDGGGEQYF. CDR3 sequence (DNA): TGTGCCAGCAGCTTAGACGGGGGAGGAGAGCAGTACTTC.